One sample yielded the 2 T cell receptor beta chains listed below, sequenced in a study of early T cells in non-severe SARS-CoV-2 infection (dated by TCRdb to the early 2020s). The receptor library was made with 5' RACE. This sample was sequenced with a NextSeq 500. TCRdb took the public reads, trimmed them with fastp at Q25, ran MiXCR for clone calling and kept in-frame beta chains. Each record represents a unique CDR3 protein, reported with the most common genes and DNA among its rows. The sample has around 58,000 distinct CDR3 sequences on record, less than 5.5% of them singletons. The top ten hold under 6.5% of the sample. Material for sequencing was whole blood. Receptor source: an adult who was a healthcare worker with PCR-confirmed SARS-CoV-2 infection or an uninfected control (not recorded which).

The chain carries TRBV18 and TRBJ2-2; D uncertain. The germline V gene encodes CDR1 KGHSH and CDR2 LQKENI. CDR3 length equals 16 residues. Trimming took off 0 bases at V and 1 base at J, with 9 bases between the two ends. Here the CDR3 DNA reads TGTGCCAGCTCACCACCGAATATGGGGAACACCGGGGAGCTGTTTTTT. Its protein is CASSPPNMGNTGELFF.

This clonotype was observed at least ten times. The CDR3 DNA reads as TGTGCCAGCAGTGAACGTCAGGACAGGGCTTGGCAGCCCCAGCATTTT. It is translated as CASSERQDRAWQPQHF. V and J are TRBV6-1 and TRBJ1-5; 8 nucleotides match TRBD1. This CDR3 spans 16 amino acids. Germline assignment: CDR1 MNHNS and CDR2 SASEGT. Trimming removed 2 bases from V and 7 bases from J; junction bases left unmatched: 10.